This record concerns one T cell receptor beta chain sequence. Its cognate antigen is unknown. This record comes from a study of neoadjuvant anti-PD-1 for oral cavity cancer. Study overall: Patients without progression got a fourth dose around day 43.

Patients had HPV-negative, locally advanced oral cavity squamous cell carcinoma. Produced via immunoSEQ multiplex PCR; TCRdb's table is partial and in-frame only. Of some 15,000 clones in the sample, 70% were seen once. Study-wide findings and caveats: PBMC Gini-index clonality exceeded responders' in non-responders post-nivolumab.

The length of the CDR3 is 14 residues. Per the germline V gene, CDR1 is MGHRA and CDR2 is YSYEKL. With 0 bases removed from V and 4 bases from J, the gap between germline ends came to 9 bases. The source material was PBMCs, sampled before nivolumab (anti-PD-1) treatment. This clonotype was sampled from a person between 40 and 85 years old with oral cavity squamous cell carcinoma. This chain uses TRBV4-1 with TRBJ1-2; D is unresolved. The CDR3 region is CASSQDKGSYGYTF. The CDR3 DNA is TGCGCCAGCAGCCAAGATAAAGGCTCCTATGGCTACACCTTC.